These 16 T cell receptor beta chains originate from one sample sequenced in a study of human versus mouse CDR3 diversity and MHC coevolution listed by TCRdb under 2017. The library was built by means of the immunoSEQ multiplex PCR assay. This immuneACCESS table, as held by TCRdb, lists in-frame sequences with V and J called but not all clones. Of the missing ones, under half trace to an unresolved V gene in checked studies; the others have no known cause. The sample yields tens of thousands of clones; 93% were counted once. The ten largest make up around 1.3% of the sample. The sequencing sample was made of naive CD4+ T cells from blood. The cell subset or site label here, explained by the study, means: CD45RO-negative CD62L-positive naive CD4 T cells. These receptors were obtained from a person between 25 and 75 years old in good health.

The CDR3 DNA reads TGTGCCAGCAGCTTTTACCCCGAGGGTTATTCGCAGTATTTT. The encoded protein is CASSFYPEGYSQYF. This chain uses TRBV13 with TRBJ2-3, with D tentatively TRBD2 (5 bases). Germline V CDR1 and CDR2: PRHDT, FYEKMQ (reference sequence). The CDR3 spans 14 residues. Trimming left V 3 bases short and J 10 bases short, with 17 bases between.

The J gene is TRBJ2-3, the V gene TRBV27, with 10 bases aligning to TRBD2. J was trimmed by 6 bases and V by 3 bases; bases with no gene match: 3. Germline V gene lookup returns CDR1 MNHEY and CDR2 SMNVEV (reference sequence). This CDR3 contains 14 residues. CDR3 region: CASSLTSGPDTQYF. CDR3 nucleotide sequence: TGTGCCAGCAGTTTGACTAGCGGGCCCGATACGCAGTATTTT.

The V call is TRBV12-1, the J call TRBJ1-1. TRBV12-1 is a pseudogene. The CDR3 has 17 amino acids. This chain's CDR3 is CASSFGGDGVRNTEAFF. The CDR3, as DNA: TGTGCCAGCAGCTTTGGCGGGGATGGGGTGAGGAACACTGAAGCTTTCTTT.

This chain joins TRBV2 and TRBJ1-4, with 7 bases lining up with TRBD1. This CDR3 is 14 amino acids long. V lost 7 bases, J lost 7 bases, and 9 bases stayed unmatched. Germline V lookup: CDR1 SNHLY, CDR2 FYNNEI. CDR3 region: CASIGQAGSEKLFF. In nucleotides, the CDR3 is TGTGCCAGCATAGGACAGGCTGGGAGTGAAAAACTGTTTTTT.

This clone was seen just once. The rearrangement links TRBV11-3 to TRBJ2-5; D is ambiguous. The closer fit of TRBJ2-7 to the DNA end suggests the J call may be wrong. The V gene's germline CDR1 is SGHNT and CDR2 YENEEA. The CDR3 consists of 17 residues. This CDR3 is CASSLGRGAHSSYEQYF. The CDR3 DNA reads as TGTGCCAGCAGCTTAGGTCGAGGAGCGCACTCCTCCTACGAGCAGTACTTC.

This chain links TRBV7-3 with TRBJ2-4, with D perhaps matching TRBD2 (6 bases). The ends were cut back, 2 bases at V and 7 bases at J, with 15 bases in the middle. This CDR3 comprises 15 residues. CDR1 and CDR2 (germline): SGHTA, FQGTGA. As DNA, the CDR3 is TGTGCCAGCAGCTTAGGTAGCGGAAATGCGAACATTCAGTACTTC. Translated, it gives CASSLGSGNANIQYF.

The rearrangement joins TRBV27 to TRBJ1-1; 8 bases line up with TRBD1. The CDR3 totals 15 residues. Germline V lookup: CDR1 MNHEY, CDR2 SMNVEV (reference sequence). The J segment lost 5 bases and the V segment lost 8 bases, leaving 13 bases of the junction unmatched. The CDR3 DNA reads TGTGCCAGCTTCGGGACAGGTATCCGTCGGACTGAAGCTTTCTTT. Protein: CASFGTGIRRTEAFF.

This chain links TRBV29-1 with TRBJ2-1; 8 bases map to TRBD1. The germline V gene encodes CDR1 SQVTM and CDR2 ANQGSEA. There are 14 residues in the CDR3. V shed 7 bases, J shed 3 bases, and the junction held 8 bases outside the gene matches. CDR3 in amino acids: CSAGFGTGYNEQFF. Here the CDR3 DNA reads TGCAGCGCCGGCTTCGGGACAGGCTACAATGAGCAGTTCTTC.

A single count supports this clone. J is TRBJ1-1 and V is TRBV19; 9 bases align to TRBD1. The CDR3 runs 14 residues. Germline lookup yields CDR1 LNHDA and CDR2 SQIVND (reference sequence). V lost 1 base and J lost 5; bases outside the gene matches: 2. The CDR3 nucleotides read TGTGCCAGTAGTATAGGGGACAGGGCGACTGAAGCTTTCTTT. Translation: CASSIGDRATEAFF.

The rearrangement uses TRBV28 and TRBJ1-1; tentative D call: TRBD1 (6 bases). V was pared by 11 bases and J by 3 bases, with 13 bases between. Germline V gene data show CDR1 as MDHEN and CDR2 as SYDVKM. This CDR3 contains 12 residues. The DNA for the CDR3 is TGTGCCTCCGTGGGGGCTTACACTGAAGCTTTCTTT. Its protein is CASVGAYTEAFF. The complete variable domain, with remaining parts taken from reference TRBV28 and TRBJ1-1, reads DVKVTQSSRYLVKRTGEKVFLECVQDMDHENMFWYRQDPGLGLRLIYFSYDVKMKEKGDIPEGYSVSREKKERFSLILESASTNQTSMYLCASVGAYTEAFFGQGTRLTVV.

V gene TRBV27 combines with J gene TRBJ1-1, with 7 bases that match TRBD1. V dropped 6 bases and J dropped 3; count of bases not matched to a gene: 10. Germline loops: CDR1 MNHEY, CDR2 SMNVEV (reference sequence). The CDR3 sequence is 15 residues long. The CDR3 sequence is CASSSIGTEDTEAFF. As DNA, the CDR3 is TGTGCCAGCAGCTCAATCGGGACAGAGGACACTGAAGCTTTCTTT.

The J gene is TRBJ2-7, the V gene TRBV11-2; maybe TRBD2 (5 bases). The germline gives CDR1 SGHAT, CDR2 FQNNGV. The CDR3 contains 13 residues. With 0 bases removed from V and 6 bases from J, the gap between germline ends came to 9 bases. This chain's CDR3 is CASSLDLGSEQYF. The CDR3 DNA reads TGTGCCAGCAGCTTAGATCTAGGGAGCGAGCAGTACTTC.

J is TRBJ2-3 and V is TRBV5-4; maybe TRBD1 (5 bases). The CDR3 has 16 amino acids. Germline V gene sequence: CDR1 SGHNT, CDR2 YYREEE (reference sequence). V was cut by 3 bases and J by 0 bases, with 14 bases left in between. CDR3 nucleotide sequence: TGTGCCAGCAGCTCACGTGGGGCCCAGAGCACAGATACGCAGTATTTT. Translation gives CASSSRGAQSTDTQYF.

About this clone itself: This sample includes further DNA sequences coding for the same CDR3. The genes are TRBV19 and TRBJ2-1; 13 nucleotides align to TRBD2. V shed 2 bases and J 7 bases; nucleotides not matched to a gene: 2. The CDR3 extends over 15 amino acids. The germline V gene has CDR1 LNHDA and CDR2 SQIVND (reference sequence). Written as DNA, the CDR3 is TGTGCCAGTAGTATAAGACTAGCGGGAGGAAATGAGCAGTTCTTC. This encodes CASSIRLAGGNEQFF.

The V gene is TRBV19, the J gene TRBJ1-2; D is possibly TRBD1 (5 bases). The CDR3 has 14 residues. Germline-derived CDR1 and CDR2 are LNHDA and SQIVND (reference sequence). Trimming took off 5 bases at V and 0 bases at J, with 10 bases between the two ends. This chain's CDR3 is CASSEAGTNYGYTF. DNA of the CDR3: TGTGCCAGTAGTGAGGCAGGGACTAACTATGGCTACACCTTC. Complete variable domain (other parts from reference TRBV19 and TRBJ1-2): DGGITQSPKYLFRKEGQNVTLSCEQNLNHDAMYWYRQDPGQGLRLIYYSQIVNDFQKGDIAEGYSVSREKKESFPLTVTSAQKNPTAFYLCASSEAGTNYGYTFGSGTRLTVV.

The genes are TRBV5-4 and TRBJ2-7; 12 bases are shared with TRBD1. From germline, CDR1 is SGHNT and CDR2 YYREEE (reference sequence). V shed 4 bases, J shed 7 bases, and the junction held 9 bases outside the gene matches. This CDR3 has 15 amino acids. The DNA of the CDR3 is TGTGCCAGCAGCCCTCCGGGACAGGGGGCGGGTGAGCAGTACTTC. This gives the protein CASSPPGQGAGEQYF.